This T cell receptor beta chain was identified in a study of T cells in Graves' hyperthyroidism and ophthalmopathy. Whole-study findings and limits: Stable hyperthyroidism and ophthalmopathy were separated using 13 V-J signatures.

This clonotype has a handful of counts. Its antigen is not identified. The CDR3 extends over 16 amino acids. Trimming stripped 0 bases from V and 2 bases from J, with 11 bases between. Germline V gives CDR1 MGHRA, CDR2 YSYEKL. Authors of the study amplified TCR beta CDR3 regions from RNA transcripts. Carried out on the TCR CDR3, a first-round RT-PCR used the HTBI primer set. Each CDR3 protein gets one entry after TCRdb re-called the multiplex PCR reads with MiXCR. This repertoire shows around 300,000 distinct CDR3 sequences, approximately 13% found once; its top ten account for roughly 35%. The TCR was taken from a woman between 35 and 50 years old with Graves' ophthalmopathy. Sequencing was done on a sample of blood. The rearrangement uses TRBV4-1 and TRBJ1-5; D is unresolved. CDR3 protein: CASSQEGSSRNQPQHF. The CDR3 DNA reads as TGCGCCAGCAGCCAAGAGGGGAGCAGCCGCAATCAGCCCCAGCATTTT.